The 26 T cell receptor beta chains below come from one sample, sequenced in a study of blood T cell repertoires in COVID-19. TCRdb's table, derived via immunoSEQ multiplex PCR, lists solely in-frame clones and lacks some. The data hold 80,000 to 100,000 clones, with 70% to 90% observed a single time. Source material: peripheral blood. Receptor source: a man aged 50-59 years with COVID-19, enrolled during active disease.

This chain uses TRBV6-5 with TRBJ1-1, with D perhaps matching TRBD1 (5 bases). In germline, CDR1 is MNHEY, CDR2 SVGAGI. This CDR3 has 15 residues. The V end was cut by 6 bases, the J end by 7 bases, with 21 bases between. The DNA for the CDR3 is TGTGCCAGCAGCCGATTCCGGGGCGGGGGAGTTGAAGCTTTCTTT. Protein sequence: CASSRFRGGGVEAFF.

This chain links TRBV11-2 with TRBJ1-1; the D gene is possibly TRBD1 (5 bases). The germline V gene encodes CDR1 SGHAT and CDR2 FQNNGV. V dropped 8 bases and J dropped 4 bases, with 14 bases sitting between them. The CDR3 has 13 amino acids. The CDR3 region is CASVTTGFTEAFF. The DNA for the CDR3 is TGTGCCAGCGTAACTACAGGTTTCACTGAAGCTTTCTTT.

This chain links TRBV7-8 with TRBJ2-7; 8 bases agree with TRBD1. The germline gives CDR1 SGHVS, CDR2 FQNEAQ. The CDR3 spans 13 residues. V lost 4 bases and J lost 4; bases outside the gene matches: 3. The DNA for the CDR3 is TGTGCCAGCAGCTCAGGGGGCTTATACGAGCAGTACTTC. It encodes CASSSGGLYEQYF.

The chain joins TRBV19 to TRBJ1-6; 7 bases agree with TRBD1. CDR1 and CDR2 from the germline V gene are LNHDA and SQIVND (reference sequence). The CDR3 consists of 14 residues. J lost 7 bases, V lost 6 bases, and 6 bases had no gene match. The DNA for the CDR3 is TGTGCCAGTAGGACCGGGACAGAGAATTCACCCCTCCACTTT. This encodes CASRTGTENSPLHF.

This chain links TRBV27 with TRBJ2-7, with 9 positions matching TRBD1. The CDR3 extends over 14 amino acids. With V trimmed by 7 bases and J by 2 bases, 6 bases remained unmatched. Germline-derived CDR1 and CDR2 are MNHEY and SMNVEV (reference sequence). CDR3 protein: CASTPGQGPYEQYF. As DNA, the CDR3 is TGTGCCAGCACCCCGGGACAGGGCCCCTACGAGCAGTACTTC.

The chain couples TRBV21-1 to TRBJ1-1; the table names TRBD1, a call not compared with the DNA. TRBV21-1 is noted as a pseudogene. The CDR3 is made up of 16 amino acids. CDR3 nucleotides: TGTGCCAGCAGCAAAGATCTGGCAAGATCGAACACTGAAGCTTTCTTT. Encoded protein: CASSKDLARSNTEAFF.

The V and J genes are TRBV12-3 or TRBV12-4 and TRBJ2-7; D not resolved. The CDR3 is 13 amino acids. Trimming left V 4 bases short and J 2 bases short, with 9 bases between. The CDR3 DNA follows: TGTGCCAGCAGTTATGAGGCCCCCTACGAGCAGTACTTC. It encodes CASSYEAPYEQYF.

Only a few counts were recorded for this clone. The chain combines TRBV27 with TRBJ2-7, with D perhaps matching TRBD1 (6 bases). The CDR3 has 14 amino acids. The V end was cut by 5 bases, the J end by 2 bases, with 13 bases between. Looked up from germline, CDR1 is MNHEY and CDR2 is SMNVEV (reference sequence). For the CDR3, the DNA is TGTGCCAGCAGTCAGGGGACGGGTCCCTACGAGCAGTACTTC. Amino acid sequence: CASSQGTGPYEQYF.

The chain recombines TRBV5-6 with TRBJ1-5; 10 nucleotides agree with TRBD1. Trimming took 3 bases from V and 1 from J; bases not matched to a gene: 7. The germline V gene encodes CDR1 SGHDT and CDR2 YYEEEE. The CDR3 has 17 amino acids. This CDR3 reads CASSSADRGLSNQPQHF. The CDR3 DNA sequence: TGTGCCAGCAGCTCGGCAGACAGGGGGCTGAGCAATCAGCCCCAGCATTTT.

The V and J genes are TRBV28 and TRBJ2-7; no firm D call. Trimming took 6 bases from V and 4 from J, leaving 7 bases between them. From germline, CDR1 is MDHEN and CDR2 SYDVKM. This CDR3 has 11 amino acids. This chain's CDR3 is CASSSSYEQYF. The CDR3 DNA reads TGTGCCAGCAGCTCCTCGTACGAGCAGTACTTC.

The V gene is TRBV29-1, the J gene TRBJ2-5; a weak D match, TRBD1 (5 bases). This CDR3 is built from 14 residues. V was clipped by 6 bases and J by 6 bases, with 20 bases between them. Germline V gene data show CDR1 as SQVTM and CDR2 as ANQGSEA. CDR3 sequence: CSVTPGISTKTQYF. CDR3 sequence (DNA): TGCAGCGTAACCCCAGGGATATCAACCAAGACCCAGTACTTC. Together with reference TRBV29-1 and TRBJ2-5, the CDR3 gives the full variable domain: SAVISQKPSRDICQRGTSLTIQCQVDSQVTMMFWYRQQPGQSLTLIATANQGSEATYESGFVIDKFPISRPNLTFSTLTVSNMSPEDSSIYLCSVTPGISTKTQYFGPGTRLLVL.

This sequence joins TRBV11-2 and TRBJ2-1; weak D call: TRBD1 (6 bases). Trimming stripped 1 base from V and 7 bases from J, with 23 bases between. Germline values: CDR1 SGHAT, CDR2 FQNNGV. The CDR3 is made up of 18 amino acids. CDR3 region: CASSLVSGPRGQGNEQFF. CDR3 coding DNA: TGTGCCAGCAGCTTAGTGTCAGGGCCCAGGGGCCAAGGGAATGAGCAGTTCTTC.

Concerning this clone: Other DNA sequences in the same sample also yield this CDR3. V is TRBV5-6 and J is TRBJ1-2, with TRBD1 matching over 7 bases. V shed 4 bases, J shed 0 bases, and the junction held 3 bases outside the gene matches. The CDR3 contains 14 residues. Germline CDR1 SGHDT, CDR2 YYEEEE. The CDR3 reads CASSRQGANYGYTF. CDR3 coding DNA: TGTGCCAGCAGCCGACAGGGCGCTAACTATGGCTACACCTTC.

This clone was recorded only once. The rearrangement links TRBV7-9 to TRBJ2-2, with 8 nucleotides matching TRBD1. The CDR3 is 15 residues long. Unmatched junction bases numbered 2, after V lost 5 bases and J lost 0 bases. Per the germline V gene, CDR1 is SEHNR and CDR2 is FQNEAQ (reference sequence). The CDR3 protein is CASSKDRANTGELFF. Here the CDR3 DNA reads TGTGCCAGCAGCAAGGACAGGGCGAACACCGGGGAGCTGTTTTTT.

The V call is TRBV7-6, the J call TRBJ2-7; 12 bases fit TRBD2. The junction had 9 bases not matched to a gene; V was cut back by 5 bases and J by 7 bases. The germline gives CDR1 SGHVS, CDR2 FNYEAQ. The CDR3 extends over 15 amino acids. CDR3 sequence (DNA): TGTGCCAGCAGCGATCTAGCGGGGGGGCAAAATGAGCAGTACTTC. Protein sequence: CASSDLAGGQNEQYF.

The genes are TRBV30 and TRBJ2-3; TRBD2 agrees at 9 bases. CDR1 and CDR2 from the germline V gene are GTSNPN and SVGIG (reference sequence). This CDR3 is built from 15 residues. Unmatched junction bases numbered 9, after V lost 5 bases and J lost 3 bases. CDR3 bases: TGTGCCTGGGGGGGGCTAGCGGGGTCGACAGATACGCAGTATTTT. Encoded protein: CAWGGLAGSTDTQYF. Using reference TRBV30 and TRBJ2-3 for the parts outside the CDR3, the full variable domain is SQTIHQWPATLVQPVGSPLSLECTVEGTSNPNLYWYRQAAGRGLQLLFYSVGIGQISSEVPQNLSASRPQDRQFILSSKKLLLSDSGFYLCAWGGLAGSTDTQYFGPGTRLTVL.

The genes are TRBV19 and TRBJ1-6; a weak D match, TRBD1 (6 bases). CDR3 length equals 16 residues. Trimming pared 3 bases from V and 2 bases from J, leaving 11 bases between. Germline V gives CDR1 LNHDA, CDR2 SQIVND (reference sequence). The CDR3 spells CASSMTGITYNSPLHF. The DNA of the CDR3 is TGTGCCAGTAGTATGACAGGAATAACCTATAATTCACCCCTCCACTTT.

This chain links TRBV5-8 with TRBJ2-5, with 11 bases lining up with TRBD1. The CDR3 is 15 amino acids. Germline loops: CDR1 SGHTS, CDR2 YDEGEE. The V gene end was trimmed by 3 bases and the J gene end by 5 bases; junction bases not matched to a gene: 6. The CDR3 region has the DNA TGTGCCAGCAGCTCAAGGACAGGGGGCGAGGAGACCCAGTACTTC. Translated, it gives CASSSRTGGEETQYF.

Only one count was recorded for this clone. The V gene is TRBV28, the J gene TRBJ1-2, with 7 bases aligning to TRBD1. V lost 3 bases, J lost 5 bases, and 15 bases stayed unmatched. CDR1 and CDR2 (germline): MDHEN, SYDVKM. This CDR3 region has 17 residues. The DNA of the CDR3 is TGTGCCAGCAGTTTCCAACGACAGGGATGGGGTGCATATGGCTACACCTTC. As protein: CASSFQRQGWGAYGYTF.

This chain links TRBV5-1 with TRBJ1-3; TRBD1 aligns across 7 bases. The CDR3 is made up of 15 amino acids. V lost 4 bases to trimming and J lost 2 bases; unmatched junction nucleotides: 6. Germline V CDR1 and CDR2: SGHRS, YFSETQ. CDR3 sequence: CASSLTGSAGNTIYF. Here the CDR3 DNA reads TGCGCCAGCAGCCTGACAGGGTCGGCTGGAAACACCATATATTTT. The entire variable domain, with the rest obtained from reference TRBV5-1 and TRBJ1-3, is as follows: KAGVTQTPRYLIKTRGQQVTLSCSPISGHRSVSWYQQTPGQGLQFLFEYFSETQRNKGNFPGRFSGRQFSNSRSEMNVSTLELGDSALYLCASSLTGSAGNTIYFGEGSWLTVV.

The chain links TRBV14 to TRBJ1-2; unclear D gene. The CDR3 totals 16 residues. V was pared by 2 bases and J by 7 bases, with 20 bases between. CDR1 and CDR2 (germline): SGHDN, FVKESK. The CDR3 DNA sequence: TGTGCCAGCAGCCAAAAGGCAGGCCCCCTTACCGGTGGCTACACCTTC. Translation: CASSQKAGPLTGGYTF. The full variable domain, with the rest looked up from reference TRBV14 and TRBJ1-2, is EAGVTQFPSHSVIEKGQTVTLRCDPISGHDNLYWYRRVMGKEIKFLLHFVKESKQDESGMPNNRFLAERTGGTYSTLKVQPAELEDSGVYFCASSQKAGPLTGGYTFGSGTRLTVV.

V is TRBV2 and J is TRBJ2-7; 16 bases agree with TRBD2. CDR1 and CDR2 (germline): SNHLY, FYNNEI. The CDR3 spans 16 residues. Trimming at V came to 8 bases and at J to 1 base, leaving 5 bases not matched to a gene. The CDR3 reads CASEGTSGGASYEQYF. The CDR3 coding sequence is TGTGCCAGCGAGGGGACTAGCGGGGGGGCATCCTACGAGCAGTACTTC.

The chain couples TRBV30 to TRBJ2-2; D is possibly TRBD1 (5 bases). V lost 0 bases to trimming and J lost 14 bases, with 22 bases between them. This CDR3 has 15 amino acids. Germline V gene data show CDR1 as GTSNPN and CDR2 as SVGIG (reference sequence). As DNA, the CDR3 is TGTGCCTGGAGTGTACTCCCTTATGGCAGGGCGGAACTGTTTTTT. Protein product: CAWSVLPYGRAELFF.

V and J are TRBV4-1 and TRBJ2-6; D unresolved. Deletions cut 0 bases from V and 6 bases from J, with 6 bases between. The CDR3 consists of 14 residues. CDR1 and CDR2 (germline): MGHRA, YSYEKL. This CDR3 reads CASSQDTTANVLTF. The CDR3 DNA is TGCGCCAGCAGCCAAGACACAACGGCCAACGTCCTGACTTTC.

The chain recombines TRBV13 with TRBJ1-4; D is possibly TRBD1 (5 bases). This CDR3 comprises 17 residues. Trimming cost V 0 bases and J 0 bases, with 11 bases left between them. Germline V gene lookup returns CDR1 PRHDT and CDR2 FYEKMQ (reference sequence). CDR3 amino acids: CASSLGDTQPTNEKLFF. The DNA of the CDR3 is TGTGCCAGCAGCTTAGGGGACACACAACCAACTAATGAAAAACTGTTTTTT. Filled out from reference TRBV13 and TRBJ1-4, the complete variable domain reads AAGVIQSPRHLIKEKRETATLKCYPIPRHDTVYWYQQGPGQDPQFLISFYEKMQSDKGSIPDRFSAQQFSDYHSELNMSSLELGDSALYFCASSLGDTQPTNEKLFFGSGTQLSVL.

This clone was observed a handful of times. V usage is TRBV30 and J usage is TRBJ2-1; 8 bases map to TRBD1. There are 15 residues in the CDR3. Germline V gene data show CDR1 as GTSNPN and CDR2 as SVGIG (reference sequence). Trimming took 1 base from V and 6 from J; bases not matched to a gene: 8. The CDR3 is CAWSGRQGWANEQFF. The CDR3 DNA follows: TGTGCCTGGAGTGGCAGACAGGGGTGGGCCAATGAGCAGTTCTTC.